Presented here are 2 T cell receptor beta chains from one specimen sequenced in a study of blood T cell repertoires in COVID-19. Only in-frame clones appear in the TCRdb table, and some are missing; sequencing was by immunoSEQ multiplex PCR. Of roughly 170,000 clones in the sample, 70% to 90% are singletons; the top ten hold 7.5% to 8%. Sample: peripheral blood. These receptors were collected from a man aged 35 to 55 who had recovered from COVID-19.

This clone was detected a few times. The chain couples TRBV7-2 to TRBJ2-7; D ambiguous. Trimming removed 5 bases from V and 0 bases from J, with 14 bases in between. This CDR3 has 15 residues. Germline V lookup: CDR1 SGHTA, CDR2 FQGNSA. In nucleotides, the CDR3 is TGTGCCAGCAGCCCGCGCGGCCAGAGCTCCTACGAGCAGTACTTC. Residues: CASSPRGQSSYEQYF.

J is TRBJ2-3 and V is TRBV7-8; a weak D match, TRBD2 (5 bases). Germline V gives CDR1 SGHVS, CDR2 FQNEAQ. V shed 3 bases and J shed 6 bases, with 10 bases lying between them. This CDR3 is built from 13 residues. CDR3 loop: CASSFITGDTQYF. For the CDR3, the DNA is TGTGCCAGCAGCTTTATAACGGGGGATACGCAGTATTTT. Supplemented by reference TRBV7-8 and TRBJ2-3, the full variable domain reads GAGVSQSPRYKVAKRGQDVALRCDPISGHVSLFWYQQALGQGPEFLTYFQNEAQLDKSGLPSDRFFAERPEGSVSTLKIQRTQQEDSAVYLCASSFITGDTQYFGPGTRLTVL.